Here is one T cell receptor (beta chain) with its context. This entry comes from a study of beta chain features in type 1 diabetes. As every portion of the isolated RNA was reverse transcribed, the sequencing read expressed TCRB transcripts. The read count averaged approximately 4 million across naive, central memory and regulatory T cell samples. Some clones are missing from TCRdb's copy, which holds only in-frame ones; the method was immunoSEQ multiplex PCR. The sample yields 200,000 to 250,000 clones, 25% to 30% seen once. Germline V CDR1 and CDR2: SNHLY, FYNNEI. The length of the CDR3 is 14 residues. V gave up 4 bases and J gave up 0 bases, with 9 bases separating them.

The chain links TRBV2 to TRBJ1-1; D is undetermined. The sequence came from a man in his thirties or forties in good health. Sequencing used central memory CD4+ T cells from blood. CDR3 region: CASSVMAMNTEAFF. The CDR3 nucleotides read TGTGCCAGCAGTGTCATGGCAATGAACACTGAAGCTTTCTTT.